Listed here are 20 T cell receptor beta chains from one sample, sequenced in a study of T cells in localized non-small cell lung cancer (dated by TCRdb to between 2020 and 2021). The library was produced with the immunoSEQ multiplex PCR assay. The source is immuneACCESS, and TCRdb retained only in-frame sequences with V and J called. Part of the clones is not carried over; for the studies checked, unresolved V genes explain less than half of this, and the remainder is unexplained. In this sample the table shows fewer than 100,000 clones, 80% of which occur a single time. Roughly 9% of the sample belongs to the ten largest clones. Specimen: peripheral blood, collected before any cancer treatment. The receptor source for this set is a female donor over 55 with stage I lung adenocarcinoma.

The V and J genes are TRBV30 and TRBJ2-7, with D maybe TRBD1 (5 bases). The germline V gene has CDR1 GTSNPN and CDR2 SVGIG (reference sequence). The CDR3 is 11 residues long. The V end lost 6 bases, the J end lost 0 bases, and 6 bases lay between the germline ends. CDR3 residues: CACQGSYEQYF. The CDR3, as DNA: TGTGCCTGCCAGGGCTCCTACGAGCAGTACTTC.

Concerning this clone itself: Sequence at one end of the junction differs from germline and may be a read error. Other nucleotide sequences in the sample specify the same CDR3. The genes are TRBV30 and TRBJ2-2, with D perhaps TRBD2 (7 bases). The CDR3 contains 16 residues. Germline V gene sequence: CDR1 GTSNPN, CDR2 SVGIG (reference sequence). The CDR3: CAWSVPGGAKTGELFF. In nucleotides, the CDR3 is TGTGCCTGGAGTGTACCTGGGGGGGCGAAGACCGGGGAGCTGTTTTTT.

This chain joins TRBV27 and TRBJ1-5, with D hard to call. V lost 6 bases and J 6 bases, leaving 18 bases between the germline ends. Germline assignment: CDR1 MNHEY and CDR2 SMNVEV (reference sequence). The CDR3 is made up of 15 amino acids. The CDR3, as DNA: TGTGCCAGCAGCCTATTTTCTGGGGTAGGTCAGCCCCAGCATTTT. It codes for CASSLFSGVGQPQHF.

This clone was counted only a few times. The V call is TRBV6-5, the J call TRBJ1-5; 8 nucleotides line up with TRBD1. Germline loops: CDR1 MNHEY, CDR2 SVGAGI. V lost 6 bases, J lost 2 bases, and 3 bases stayed unmatched. The length of the CDR3 is 14 residues. DNA for the CDR3: TGTGCCAGCAGAGGACAGGGCGGCAATCAGCCCCAGCATTTT. Residues: CASRGQGGNQPQHF.

The V gene is TRBV29-1, the J gene TRBJ1-1; D uncertain. The germline V gene encodes CDR1 SQVTM and CDR2 ANQGSEA. This CDR3 region has 12 residues. V was shortened by 4 bases and J by 5 bases, with 11 bases between the two germline ends. CDR3 bases: TGCAGCGTTGGCCTGGCGTGGACTGAAGCTTTCTTT. Amino acid sequence: CSVGLAWTEAFF.

J is TRBJ1-2 and V is TRBV6-5; 7 bases are a match to TRBD1. The CDR3 has 15 amino acids. The V segment lost 5 bases and the J segment 4 bases; nucleotides outside the gene matches: 10. Looked up from germline, CDR1 is MNHEY and CDR2 is SVGAGI. CDR3 in DNA: TGTGCCAGCAGTCCCCCGGACAGGCCAGGCTATGGCTACACCTTC. Its translation is CASSPPDRPGYGYTF.

The chain carries TRBV7-2 and TRBJ1-1; D ambiguous. This CDR3 contains 14 residues. Germline lookup yields CDR1 SGHTA and CDR2 FQGNSA. Trimming removed 3 bases from V and 1 base from J, with 9 bases in between. In nucleotides, the CDR3 is TGTGCCAGCAGCTTCTATGAGGGGAACACTGAAGCTTTCTTT. Amino acids: CASSFYEGNTEAFF.

V is TRBV5-1 and J is TRBJ2-3, with D unclear. Trimming removed 0 bases from V and 0 bases from J, with 8 bases in between. The CDR3 covers 15 residues. The germline gives CDR1 SGHRS, CDR2 YFSETQ. The DNA of the CDR3 is TGCGCCAGCAGCTTGGTGAGCGTTAGCACAGATACGCAGTATTTT. This gives the protein CASSLVSVSTDTQYF.

This chain joins TRBV5-1 and TRBJ2-3; D is uncertain. Germline lookup yields CDR1 SGHRS and CDR2 YFSETQ. The V gene lost 0 bases and the J gene lost 5 bases, with 1 base spanning the gap. The CDR3 contains 11 residues. The CDR3 region is CASSLEDTQYF. CDR3 nucleotide sequence: TGCGCCAGCAGCTTGGAAGATACGCAGTATTTT.

The chain employs TRBV6-5 and TRBJ2-7; maybe TRBD2 (5 bases). CDR3 length: 15 amino acids. The V end lost 4 bases, the J end lost 2 bases, and 15 bases lay between the germline ends. The germline CDR1 and CDR2 sequences are MNHEY and SVGAGI. The CDR3 loop reads CASSSGPSSTYEQYF. The CDR3 DNA is TGTGCCAGCAGTTCCGGGCCCTCTAGCACCTACGAGCAGTACTTC.

As to this clone: The junction does not match germline at one end; this may be a read error. The chain recombines TRBV7-7 with TRBJ2-3, with TRBD1 identical over 7 bases. Germline V gene sequence: CDR1 SSHAT, CDR2 FNYEAQ (reference sequence). The CDR3 is made up of 15 amino acids. The CDR3 DNA sequence: TGTGCTAGCAGCTCTGGACAGGTCGGGGACAGAACGCAGTATTTT. This sequence encodes CASSSGQVGDRTQYF.

The chain is built from TRBV5-1 and TRBJ1-1; 8 bases fit TRBD1. In germline, CDR1 is SGHRS, CDR2 YFSETQ. J lost 6 bases, V lost 0 bases, and 10 bases had no gene match. This CDR3 contains 16 residues. CDR3 bases: TGCGCCAGCAGCTTGGTGCAGGGGGCGGGTGGACCTGAAGCTTTCTTT. Its translation is CASSLVQGAGGPEAFF.

The J gene is TRBJ1-5, the V gene TRBV7-2; D might be TRBD1 (5 bases). Germline V CDR1 and CDR2: SGHTA, FQGNSA. V dropped 3 bases and J dropped 4 bases, with 10 bases sitting between them. The CDR3 sequence is 14 residues long. The CDR3 DNA sequence: TGTGCCAGCAGCTTCTCCCAGGGTAATCAGCCCCAGCATTTT. It encodes CASSFSQGNQPQHF.

This rearrangement joins TRBV5-4 to TRBJ2-3, with 10 bases fitting TRBD2. Germline values: CDR1 SGHNT, CDR2 YYREEE (reference sequence). The CDR3 spans 15 residues. Losses at the gene ends were 4 bases for V and 6 bases for J; bases not matched to a gene: 8. The CDR3 bases are TGTGCCAGCAGCCAACGGACTAGCGGAGTGGATACGCAGTATTTT. Translation gives CASSQRTSGVDTQYF.

The chain is built from TRBV5-4 and TRBJ1-2, with TRBD1 as a possible D gene (5 bases). Trimming took 4 bases from V and 3 from J, leaving 19 bases between them. The CDR3 length is 16 residues. From germline, CDR1 is SGHNT and CDR2 YYREEE (reference sequence). The chain's CDR3 is CASSPILPDNDYGYTF. The CDR3 region has the DNA TGTGCCAGCAGCCCCATCCTCCCGGACAACGACTATGGCTACACCTTC.

This clone appeared a few times. The chain recombines TRBV30 with TRBJ1-1, with unresolved D. This CDR3 is 12 amino acids long. The V and J ends lost 0 bases and 6 bases respectively, with 8 bases between them. Germline V gene data show CDR1 as GTSNPN and CDR2 as SVGIG (reference sequence). CDR3 region: CAWSVKGAEAFF. DNA for the CDR3: TGTGCCTGGAGTGTAAAAGGCGCTGAAGCTTTCTTT.

The rearrangement uses TRBV5-4 and TRBJ2-3; weak D call: TRBD1 (5 bases). The CDR3 totals 12 residues. CDR1 and CDR2 from the germline V gene are SGHNT and YYREEE (reference sequence). V was clipped by 5 bases and J by 5 bases, with 9 bases between them. The CDR3 DNA sequence: TGTGCCAGCAGTCGGCAGGGAGATACGCAGTATTTT. Protein sequence: CASSRQGDTQYF.

This chain links TRBV19 with TRBJ2-3; a possible D gene is TRBD2 (6 bases). The ends were cut back, 7 bases at V and 9 bases at J, with 14 bases in the middle. This CDR3 comprises 12 residues. In germline, CDR1 is LNHDA, CDR2 SQIVND (reference sequence). Here the CDR3 reads CASTAGSMTQYF. CDR3 bases: TGTGCCAGTACCGCGGGGTCCATGACGCAGTATTTT.

The chain combines TRBV6-6 with TRBJ1-2; TRBD1 is a possible D gene (6 bases). The length of the CDR3 is 14 residues. Germline V gene lookup returns CDR1 MNHNY and CDR2 SVGAGI (reference sequence). The V end was cut by 5 bases, the J end by 8 bases, with 18 bases between. The CDR3 DNA reads TGTGCCAGCAGTCCGATGGGGGGCTTCGGGGGCTACACCTTC. Amino acids: CASSPMGGFGGYTF.

The gene calls are TRBV6-4 and TRBJ1-2, with 9 bases aligning to TRBD1. In germline, CDR1 is MRHNA, CDR2 SNTAGT. There are 16 residues in the CDR3. Trimming at V came to 5 bases and at J to 6 bases, leaving 13 bases not matched to a gene. Here the CDR3 reads CASSYLSHTGGDGYTF. Here the CDR3 DNA reads TGTGCCAGCAGTTACCTTTCTCACACAGGGGGCGATGGCTACACCTTC.